A single sample is the source of the 19 T cell receptor beta chains below, sequenced in a study of CD8+CD57+ T cells in acquired aplastic anemia. Using genomic DNA as the template, TCR beta VDJ and CDR3 profiling was carried out. TCRdb itself ran the reads through MiXCR, one entry per CDR3 protein. The data hold around 430,000 distinct CDR3 sequences, with around a third observed a single time. Sequencing was done on patients that had shown CD8+CD57+ cell expansion by flow cytometry. Specimen: sorted CD4+, CD8+, or CD8+CD57+ T cells (not recorded which) from PBMCs. These receptors were collected from a human donor with aplastic anemia.

The chain employs TRBV10-2 and TRBJ1-4; 12 bases line up with TRBD1. From germline, CDR1 is WSHSY and CDR2 SAAADI. The CDR3 is made up of 17 amino acids. V shed 2 bases and J 7 bases; nucleotides not matched to a gene: 8. The CDR3 nucleotides read TGCGCCAGCAGTGAGGGGACAGGGGGCATGGGCGGTGAAAAACTGTTTTTT. The encoded protein is CASSEGTGGMGGEKLFF.

This clonotype was seen repeatedly, ten times or more. The V and J genes are TRBV7-6 and TRBJ2-7, with D possibly matching TRBD1 (5 bases). Germline V gene data show CDR1 as SGHVS and CDR2 as FNYEAQ. The CDR3 totals 12 residues. V lost 5 bases, J lost 6 bases, and 11 bases lay in between. The CDR3 nucleotides are TGTGCCAGCAGCAACAGGTATAGCGAGCAGTACTTC. This codes for CASSNRYSEQYF.

The chain recombines TRBV28 with TRBJ1-1, with D hard to call. The germline V and J ends were trimmed by 8 bases and 4 bases, with 5 bases remaining between them. The CDR3 contains 10 residues. CDR1 is MDHEN, CDR2 SYDVKM, per germline. The CDR3 region is CASHGTEAFF. The DNA of the CDR3 is TGTGCCAGCCACGGCACTGAAGCTTTCTTT.

This clonotype occurred many times. The chain employs TRBV9 and TRBJ1-3; 8 bases fit TRBD1. Unmatched junction bases numbered 9, after V lost 3 bases and J lost 4 bases. CDR3 length: 16 amino acids. Per germline, CDR1 SGDLS and CDR2 YYNGEE. CDR3 protein: CASSGPGQARGNTIYF. Written as DNA, the CDR3 is TGTGCCAGCAGCGGACCGGGACAGGCGAGGGGAAACACCATATATTTT.

CDR3 nucleotide sequence: TGTGCCAGCAGCCAAGATTTGGTCCCGAACACTGAAGCTTTCTTT. Translation gives CASSQDLVPNTEAFF. The chain is built from TRBV14 and TRBJ1-1; D unresolved. The CDR3 is made up of 15 amino acids. Per germline, CDR1 SGHDN and CDR2 FVKESK. Deletions cut 0 bases from V and 1 base from J, with 9 bases between.

The chain uses TRBV7-2 and TRBJ1-5; D not resolved. Germline CDR1 and CDR2: SGHTA and FQGNSA. This CDR3 contains 12 residues. Trimming took off 3 bases at V and 9 bases at J, with 9 bases between the two ends. The CDR3 spells CASSFEEGPQHF. CDR3 coding DNA: TGTGCCAGCAGCTTTGAGGAAGGGCCCCAGCATTTT.

The gene calls are TRBV19 and TRBJ1-6; a possible D gene is TRBD1 (5 bases). Trimming removed 5 bases from V and 9 bases from J, with 14 bases in between. The germline V gene has CDR1 LNHDA and CDR2 SQIVND (reference sequence). This CDR3 spans 14 amino acids. This chain's CDR3 is CASSRDSGGSPLHF. The CDR3 nucleotides are TGTGCCAGTAGTCGCGACAGTGGGGGTTCACCCCTCCACTTT.

This clonotype was picked up many times. J is TRBJ1-5 and V is TRBV19; no reliable D call. Trimming removed 2 bases from V and 1 base from J, with 6 bases in between. From germline, CDR1 is LNHDA and CDR2 SQIVND (reference sequence). CDR3 length equals 14 residues. The CDR3 loop reads CASSISWSNQPQHF. The CDR3, as DNA: TGTGCCAGTAGTATAAGTTGGAGCAATCAGCCCCAGCATTTT.

This clonotype was observed many times. The chain links TRBV20-1 to TRBJ1-1, with a tentative D call TRBD1 (6 bases). From germline, CDR1 is DFQATT and CDR2 SNEGSKA (reference sequence). The CDR3 runs 14 residues. Trimming pared 0 bases from V and 4 bases from J, leaving 12 bases between. The CDR3 sequence is CSARDGGPSTEAFF. CDR3 coding DNA: TGCAGTGCTAGAGATGGGGGCCCTTCCACTGAAGCTTTCTTT.

This clonotype turned up a few times. The chain uses TRBV5-1 and TRBJ2-7; possible D gene TRBD1, 6 bases. With 0 bases removed from V and 2 bases from J, the gap between germline ends came to 12 bases. This CDR3 region has 15 residues. Germline V lookup: CDR1 SGHRS, CDR2 YFSETQ. CDR3 amino acids: CASSLAGTPTYEQYF. In nucleotides, the CDR3 is TGCGCCAGCAGCTTGGCCGGGACACCAACCTACGAGCAGTACTTC.

This clonotype appeared once. The J gene is TRBJ2-1, the V gene TRBV7-9; D remains unclear. The CDR3 contains 15 residues. CDR1 SEHNR and CDR2 FQNEAQ come from the germline V gene (reference sequence). Trimming pared 5 bases from V and 0 bases from J, leaving 11 bases between. The DNA for the CDR3 is TGTGCCAGCAGCCAATTCGTTAACTCCTACAATGAGCAGTTCTTC. The encoded protein is CASSQFVNSYNEQFF.

This clonotype was observed a handful of times. The genes are TRBV25-1 and TRBJ2-1; 9 bases are a match to TRBD2. Germline V lookup: CDR1 MGHDK, CDR2 SYGVNS. The CDR3 is made up of 15 amino acids. The V and J ends lost 2 bases and 6 bases, in that order; junction bases with no gene match: 5. CDR3 region: CASSEPGLAFNEQFF. CDR3 sequence (DNA): TGTGCCAGCAGTGAACCGGGACTAGCCTTCAATGAGCAGTTCTTC. Full variable domain (remainder filled in from reference TRBV25-1 and TRBJ2-1): EADIYQTPRYLVIGTGKKITLECSQTMGHDKMYWYQQDPGMELHLIHYSYGVNSTEKGDLSSESTVSRIRTEHFPLTLESARPSHTSQYLCASSEPGLAFNEQFFGPGTRLTVL.

This clonotype occurred a few times. The chain links TRBV5-1 to TRBJ2-7; 15 positions match TRBD2. V gave up 4 bases and J gave up 1 base; unmatched junction bases: 9. The germline V gene has CDR1 SGHRS and CDR2 YFSETQ. The CDR3 has 18 residues. CDR3 loop: CASSPWTSGRDDSYEQYF. The CDR3 DNA follows: TGCGCCAGCAGCCCTTGGACTAGCGGGAGGGATGATTCCTACGAGCAGTACTTC. Full variable domain (outside the CDR3, taken from reference TRBV5-1 and TRBJ2-7): KAGVTQTPRYLIKTRGQQVTLSCSPISGHRSVSWYQQTPGQGLQFLFEYFSETQRNKGNFPGRFSGRQFSNSRSEMNVSTLELGDSALYLCASSPWTSGRDDSYEQYFGPGTRLTVT.

This clonotype was picked up many times. The chain links TRBV29-1 to TRBJ2-3, with D possibly matching TRBD1 (6 bases). Germline CDR1 and CDR2: SQVTM and ANQGSEA. Trimming took off 7 bases at V and 3 bases at J, with 11 bases between the two ends. This CDR3 spans 12 amino acids. This CDR3 reads CSGTDPTDTQYF. The CDR3 region has the DNA TGCAGCGGGACAGACCCTACAGATACGCAGTATTTT.

The chain combines TRBV25-1 with TRBJ1-2; D not certain. This CDR3 comprises 9 residues. In germline, CDR1 is MGHDK, CDR2 SYGVNS. V was pared by 6 bases and J by 8 bases, with 4 bases between. For the CDR3, the DNA is TGTGCCAGCAGCTGGGGCTACACCTTC. It yields the protein CASSWGYTF.

The rearrangement joins TRBV7-2 to TRBJ2-7; D not resolved. The J call may be wrong; the DNA end is better matched by TRBJ2-1. CDR3 length: 14 residues. The germline V gene has CDR1 SGHTA and CDR2 FQGNSA. CDR3 loop: CASSLARYGDEQFF. The DNA of the CDR3 is TGTGCCAGCAGCTTAGCGCGGTATGGGGATGAGCAGTTCTTC.

The chain is built from TRBV12-3 or TRBV12-4 and TRBJ2-7; 9 bases line up with TRBD2. The CDR3 spans 16 residues. The ends lost 5 bases at V and 0 bases at J; junction bases unmatched: 8. CDR3 bases: TGTGCCAGCAGTCGGGGACTAGCCGTATTCTCCTACGAGCAGTACTTC. Translating it yields CASSRGLAVFSYEQYF.

This chain connects TRBV6-1 to TRBJ1-2; perhaps TRBD1 as D (5 bases). The CDR3 contains 13 residues. CDR1 is MNHNS, CDR2 SASEGT, per germline. V was pared by 5 bases and J by 6 bases, with 13 bases between. DNA for the CDR3: TGTGCCAGCAGTCCCAGGGCCAGGGATGGCTACACCTTC. Its translation is CASSPRARDGYTF.

This clonotype occurred many times. The chain is built from TRBV15 and TRBJ2-7; 9 bases are a match to TRBD1. This CDR3 comprises 16 residues. V shed 5 bases, J shed 2 bases, and the junction held 10 bases outside the gene matches. Germline V CDR1 and CDR2: LNHNV, YYDKDF (reference sequence). The CDR3 DNA reads TGTGCCACCAGCGCCACCCCGGGACAGGGACCCTACGAGCAGTACTTC. Translating gives CATSATPGQGPYEQYF.